This record concerns one TCR beta chain sequence. V was cut by 5 bases and J by 2 bases, with 15 bases left in between. The V gene's germline CDR1 is LNHDA and CDR2 SQIVND (reference sequence). This CDR3 has 15 amino acids. This table comes from immunoSEQ multiplex PCR, and its TCRdb copy is limited to in-frame clones, with some not included. Here the sample spans about 160,000 clones, around 85% being singletons. The entry originates in a study of cytomegalovirus exposure and HLA in healthy donors. From the roughly 120-subject validation cohort, which was separate from the roughly 670-subject first cohort, the donors were drawn.

The chain couples TRBV19 to TRBJ1-2; a weak D match, TRBD1 (5 bases). The TCR comes from a man younger than 40 in good health and CMV-seropositive. The sequenced sample consisted of PBMCs. In nucleotides, the CDR3 is TGTGCCAGTAGTCCGACGGGGGAGGGAAACTATGGCTACACCTTC. This encodes CASSPTGEGNYGYTF. The whole variable domain, filled in from reference TRBV19 and TRBJ1-2, reads DGGITQSPKYLFRKEGQNVTLSCEQNLNHDAMYWYRQDPGQGLRLIYYSQIVNDFQKGDIAEGYSVSREKKESFPLTVTSAQKNPTAFYLCASSPTGEGNYGYTFGSGTRLTVV.